The present T cell receptor beta chain was sequenced within a study of cytomegalovirus exposure and HLA in healthy donors. Notes on the study in general: There were a few CMV-associated chains whose specificity for CMV antigens was confirmed in vitro. Rare sequences made up most TCRs, while some public TCRs were found in many donors.

Healthy people donating bone marrow made up the donors. V was pared by 3 bases and J by 6 bases, with 9 bases of the junction left unmatched. CDR1 and CDR2 from the germline V gene are SEHNR and FQNEAQ (reference sequence). The CDR3 runs 15 residues. A note on this clone: Its antigen is unknown.

With 60 Vbeta and 13 Jbeta primers, the PCR was carried out. As processed by the authors: An analysis performed later counted around 80 million unique TCR beta chains (approximately 10 million of them shared). Using immunoSEQ multiplex PCR, the repertoire was profiled, and TCRdb retains in-frame clones only, with some absent. V, J and clone size are those of that table, while D and trimming were read from the DNA. This sample has roughly 250,000 clones, with under 80% found just once. The chain employs TRBV7-9 and TRBJ1-2; 8 nucleotides align to TRBD1. Source material: PBMCs. The receptor was derived from a female donor in good health and CMV-seronegative. The CDR3 nucleotides read TGTGCCAGCAGCTTTGGCCTGGACAGGGATAATGGCTACACCTTC. Translating it yields CASSFGLDRDNGYTF.